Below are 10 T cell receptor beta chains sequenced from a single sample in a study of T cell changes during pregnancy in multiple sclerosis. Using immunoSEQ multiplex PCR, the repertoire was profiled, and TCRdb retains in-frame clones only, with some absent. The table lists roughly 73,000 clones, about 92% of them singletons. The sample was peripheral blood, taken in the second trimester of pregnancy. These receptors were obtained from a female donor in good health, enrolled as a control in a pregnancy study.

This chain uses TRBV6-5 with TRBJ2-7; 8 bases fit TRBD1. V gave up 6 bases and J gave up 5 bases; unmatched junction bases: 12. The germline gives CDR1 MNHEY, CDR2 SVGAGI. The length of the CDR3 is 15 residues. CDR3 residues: CASSSAGTGAHEQYF. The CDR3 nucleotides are TGTGCCAGCAGCTCCGCCGGGACAGGAGCCCACGAGCAGTACTTC.

CDR3 loop: CAISQGGGRSNEKLFF. For the CDR3, the DNA is TGTGCCATCAGTCAAGGGGGGGGTAGGTCTAATGAAAAACTGTTTTTT. The chain joins TRBV10-3 to TRBJ1-4; tentative D call: TRBD1 (6 bases). V was pared by 5 bases and J by 3 bases, with 16 bases between. The CDR3 covers 16 residues. From germline, CDR1 is ENHRY and CDR2 SYGVKD.

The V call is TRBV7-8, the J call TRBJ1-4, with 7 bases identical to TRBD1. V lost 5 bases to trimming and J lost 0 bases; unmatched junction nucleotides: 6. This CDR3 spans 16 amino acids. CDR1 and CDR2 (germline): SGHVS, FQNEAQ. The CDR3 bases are TGTGCCAGCAGCGTGACAGGGCCCCCAACTAATGAAAAACTGTTTTTT. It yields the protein CASSVTGPPTNEKLFF.

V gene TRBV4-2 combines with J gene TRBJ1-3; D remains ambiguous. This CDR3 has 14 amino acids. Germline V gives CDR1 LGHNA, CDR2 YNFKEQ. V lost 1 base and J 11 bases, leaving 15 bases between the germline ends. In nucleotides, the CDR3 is TGTGCCAGCAGCCAAGTATTTCAAGATTCGGCCATATATTTT. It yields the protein CASSQVFQDSAIYF.

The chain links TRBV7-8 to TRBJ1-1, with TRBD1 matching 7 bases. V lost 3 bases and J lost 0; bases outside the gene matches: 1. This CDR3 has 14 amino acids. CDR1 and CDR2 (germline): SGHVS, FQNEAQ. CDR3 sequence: CASSFGTVNTEAFF. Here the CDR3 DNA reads TGTGCCAGCAGCTTCGGGACAGTGAACACTGAAGCTTTCTTT.

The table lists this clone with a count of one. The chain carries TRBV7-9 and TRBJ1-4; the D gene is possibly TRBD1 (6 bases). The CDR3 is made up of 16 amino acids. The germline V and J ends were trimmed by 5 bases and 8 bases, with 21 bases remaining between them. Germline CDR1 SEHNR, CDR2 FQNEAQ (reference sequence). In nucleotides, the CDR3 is TGTGCCAGCAGCATTTCAGTGGGGGCGAAGAGAGAAAAACTGTTTTTT. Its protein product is CASSISVGAKREKLFF.

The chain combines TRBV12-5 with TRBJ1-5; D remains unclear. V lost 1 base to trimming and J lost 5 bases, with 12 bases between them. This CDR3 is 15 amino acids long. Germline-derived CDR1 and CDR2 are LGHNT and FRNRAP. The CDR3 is CASGLEGIGDQPQHF. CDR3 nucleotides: TGTGCTAGTGGTTTGGAAGGGATCGGGGATCAGCCCCAGCATTTT.

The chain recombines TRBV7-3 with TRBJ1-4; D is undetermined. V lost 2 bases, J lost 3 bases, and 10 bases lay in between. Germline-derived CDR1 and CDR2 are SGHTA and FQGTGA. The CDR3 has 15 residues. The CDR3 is CASSLFGGPNEKLFF. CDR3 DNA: TGTGCCAGCAGCTTATTCGGAGGCCCTAATGAAAAACTGTTTTTT.

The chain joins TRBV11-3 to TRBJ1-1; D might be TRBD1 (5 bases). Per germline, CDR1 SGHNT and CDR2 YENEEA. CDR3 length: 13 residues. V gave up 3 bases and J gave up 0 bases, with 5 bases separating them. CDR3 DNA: TGTGCCAGCAGCTTCAGGGTGAACACTGAAGCTTTCTTT. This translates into CASSFRVNTEAFF.

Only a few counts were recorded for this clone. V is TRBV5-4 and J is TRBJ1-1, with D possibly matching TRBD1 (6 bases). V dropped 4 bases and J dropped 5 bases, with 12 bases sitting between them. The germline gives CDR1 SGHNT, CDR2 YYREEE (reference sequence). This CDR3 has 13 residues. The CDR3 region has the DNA TGTGCCAGCAGCCCCGGACAGACTACTGAAGCTTTCTTT. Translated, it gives CASSPGQTTEAFF.